The T cell receptor beta chain under discussion was sequenced for a study of human T cells and chemical hapten exposure (dated by TCRdb to the early 2020s). About the study as a whole: For sensitization, 2% DPC in acetone was applied to a 2 cm by 2 cm area of upper inner arm skin. Patients additionally received weekly therapeutic DPC doses to the scalp throughout the roughly 25-week study period. Patch tests used Finn chambers with 0.01% DPC on the upper back, scored after 6 days by International Contact Dermatitis Research Group standards. Most of the patients in the cohort were female, and the cohort covered alopecia areata with under or over 50% scalp involvement, alopecia totalis and alopecia universalis. The libraries were sequenced as a pool, and the TCR yield per sample differed mostly because of small variations in library volumes within the pool. In alopecia patients, the study followed how the peripheral blood TCR repertoire changed in vivo over primary and secondary sensitization to diphenylcyclopropenone (DPC), a hapten. Blood samples were taken from patients before sensitization (week 0) and at 2, 6 and about 24 weeks after DPC sensitization. About 28 alopecia patients gave blood for TCR sequencing at one to four time points (pre-sensitization, 2, 6 and 24 weeks).

Study-wide findings and limitations: The number of TCRs above 1 in 1000 frequency did not change with DPC sensitization; there was no evidence of global repertoire structure alterations. Patch test score correlated positively with the number of PT1 expanded TCRs, reaching significance at thresholds 8, 16 and 32 but not at 4. Expanded TCRs formed significantly more large CDR3 similarity clusters than pre-sensitization or healthy control sets, consistent with antigen-driven responses. After repeated subsampling, the strength of the expansion versus patch-test correlation and the threshold at which it became significant changed. Because every patient had alopecia, a presumed autoimmune disease, the patients' immune response might differ from that of healthy individuals.

Library preparation was by RACE. Sequencing took place on a NextSeq 500. Library preparation attached unique molecular identifiers to individual cDNA molecules for quantitative, reproducible TCR counting. Each blood RNA sample was used to sequence both TCR alpha and TCR beta chains. The published analysis was carried out like this. A median of approximately 100,000 TCRs per sample was observed, with a range of about 20,000 to 750,000. V, J and CDR3 annotation of the TCR reads was carried out using the Decombinator software suite. For PS versus PT1 abundance plots, all samples were subsampled to the same number of TCRs (28,000). TCRs were defined as expanded if absent before sensitization and observed at least eight times at the 2-week time point. The raw public reads went through TCRdb reprocessing: fastp at Q25, MiXCR clone calling, in-frame beta chains kept. All rows with the same CDR3 protein become a single entry with the most common DNA and genes. The V and J calls and clone size are TCRdb's, not the authors'. This sample holds approximately 80,000 distinct CDR3 sequences; around 15% were observed only once. Around 4.2% of the sample is held by the ten biggest clonotypes.

In its sample, this clonotype was seen a few times. Its antigen target is currently unknown. Per-nucleotide qualities are absent, and no much larger clonotype sits a single base away. Interpreted using the paper, the time point label stands for: pre-sensitization, week 0. The intended sense of this specimen's treatment or condition label: therapeutic diphenylcyclopropenone sensitization with weekly scalp DPC. At each patch-test visit, blood was drawn before the patch test was applied. Eligible patients were aged 18 to 70, diagnosed with alopecia, deemed suitable for DPC therapy, and excluded if pregnant. Total RNA was isolated from unfractionated whole blood collected in Tempus Blood RNA tubes. The CDR3, cysteine through phenylalanine, is 12 amino acids long. CDR3 DNA is the only sequence kept; it has 36 bases, read in frame from the first base. V is pared back by 3 bases and J by 1 base, with 6 bases lying between the germline termini. Via the germline V gene, CDR1 is SQVTM and CDR2 ANQGSEA.

This clonotype was sampled from a woman between 45 and 65 years old with alopecia areata. Some clones in this sample may be carry-over from other donors' samples. This specimen was whole blood, taken in connection with sensitization to the hapten diphenylcyclopropenone (DPC). This chain is built from TRBV29-1 and TRBJ1-2; the D gene lacks a confident call. The sequenced DNA is TGCAGCGTTGATGGGCATAACTATGGCTACACCTTC. Its coded protein is CSVDGHNYGYTF.